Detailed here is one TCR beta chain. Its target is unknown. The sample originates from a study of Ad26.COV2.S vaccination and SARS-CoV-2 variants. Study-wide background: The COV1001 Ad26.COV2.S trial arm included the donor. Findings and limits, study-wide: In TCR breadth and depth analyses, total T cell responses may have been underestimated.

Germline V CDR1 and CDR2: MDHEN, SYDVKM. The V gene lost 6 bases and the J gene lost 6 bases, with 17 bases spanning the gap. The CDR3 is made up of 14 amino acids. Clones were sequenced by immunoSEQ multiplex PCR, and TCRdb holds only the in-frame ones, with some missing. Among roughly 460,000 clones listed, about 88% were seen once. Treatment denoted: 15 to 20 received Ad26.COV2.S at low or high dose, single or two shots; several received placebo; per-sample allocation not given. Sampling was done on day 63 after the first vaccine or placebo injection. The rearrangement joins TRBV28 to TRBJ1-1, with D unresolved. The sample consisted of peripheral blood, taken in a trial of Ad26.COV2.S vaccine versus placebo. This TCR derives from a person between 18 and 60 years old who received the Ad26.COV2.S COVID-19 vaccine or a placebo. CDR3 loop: CASSRAMQGPEAFF. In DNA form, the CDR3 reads TGTGCCAGCAGCCGGGCCATGCAAGGACCTGAAGCTTTCTTT. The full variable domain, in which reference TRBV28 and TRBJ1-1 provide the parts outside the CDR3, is DVKVTQSSRYLVKRTGEKVFLECVQDMDHENMFWYRQDPGLGLRLIYFSYDVKMKEKGDIPEGYSVSREKKERFSLILESASTNQTSMYLCASSRAMQGPEAFFGQGTRLTVV.